These T cell receptor beta chains were read from a single sample in a study of regulatory dendritic cells for organ transplantation. Sequencing was performed with immunoSEQ multiplex PCR; in TCRdb, only in-frame clones are kept and a portion is missing. The sample shows 15,000 to 20,000 clones, 70% to 85% of them seen only once. Their target antigens are unknown. The sample consisted of memory CD4+ T cells from blood cultured with regulatory dendritic cells. The receptor set was obtained from a human donor in good health. The CDR3 runs from the conserved cysteine through the conserved F or W. Each record gives: D gene, clone size, V gene, J gene, CDR3 protein, CDR3 DNA. A D gene is named only where the DNA matches it firmly. Where a row states a size, it is once, few, many or the class of an expanded clone; other rows omit it.

.	.	TRBV7-9	TRBJ2-2	CASSHRGSTSNGELFF	TGTGCCAGCAGCCATAGAGGCAGTACCAGTAACGGGGAGCTGTTTTTT
.	few	TRBV2	TRBJ1-2	CASGRKQGGPRGYTF	TGTGCCAGCGGGAGAAAGCAGGGCGGTCCTCGTGGCTACACCTTC
.	.	TRBV6-6	TRBJ2-2	CASSSGRSEAGELFF	TGTGCCAGCAGCTCAGGACGGAGTGAAGCCGGGGAGCTGTTTTTT
TRBD1	.	TRBV29-1	TRBJ2-7	CSVEGVPGQGYEQYF	TGCAGCGTTGAAGGGGTTCCGGGACAGGGGTACGAGCAGTACTTC
.	.	TRBV2	TRBJ1-2	CASGRQDLGYTF	TGTGCCAGCGGACGTCAGGATCTTGGCTACACCTTC
.	.	TRBV18	TRBJ2-3	CASSRGALADTQYF	TGTGCCAGCTCACGAGGGGCCCTCGCAGATACGCAGTATTTT
TRBD1	.	TRBV10-3	TRBJ2-5	CATGPSGQGLETQYF	TGTGCCACAGGCCCGTCGGGACAGGGTTTAGAGACCCAGTACTTC
TRBD1	.	TRBV7-2	TRBJ2-7	CASSSGTGLWQYF	TGTGCCAGCAGCTCGGGGACAGGTTTGTGGCAGTACTTC
.	few	TRBV5-1	TRBJ1-2	CASSLADTDRYTF	TGCGCCAGCAGCTTGGCGGATACTGATCGCTACACCTTC
TRBD2	.	TRBV14	TRBJ2-3	CASSQDWLAGVSDTQYF	TGTGCCAGCAGCCAAGACTGGCTAGCGGGGGTCTCAGATACGCAGTATTTT
.	.	TRBV28	TRBJ1-5	CASSQVDNNQPQHF	TGTGCCAGCAGCCAGGTGGATAATAATCAGCCCCAGCATTTT
.	few	TRBV9	TRBJ1-2	CASSPGPRDRHGYTF	TGTGCCAGCAGCCCCGGCCCTCGAGACAGACATGGCTACACCTTC
TRBD2	.	TRBV19	TRBJ2-1	CASSIPGSSGRGRAQFF	TGTGCCAGTAGTATTCCGGGGTCTAGCGGGAGAGGGCGTGCGCAGTTCTTC
TRBD1	.	TRBV7-2	TRBJ1-5	CASTIGTDLQPQHF	TGTGCCAGCACTATAGGGACAGATCTTCAGCCCCAGCATTTT
.	.	TRBV28	TRBJ2-7	CASSLGSSPYEQYF	TGTGCCAGCAGTTTAGGCTCGAGTCCCTACGAGCAGTACTTC